A single sample gave rise to the 18 T cell receptor beta chains below, sequenced in a study of blood T cells in healthy people across ages (dated by TCRdb to the mid-2010s). Libraries came from 5' RACE. TCRdb names Illumina HiSeq 2500 as the instrument used. The second PCR ran for about 6 to 12 cycles and used a J-beta primer mix along with a sample-barcoded 5' primer. TCRdb took the public reads, trimmed them with fastp at Q25, ran MiXCR for clone calling and kept in-frame beta chains. Identical CDR3 protein sequences are pooled into one entry, listed with their most common genes and DNA. The sample table shows around 800,000 distinct CDR3 sequences, and around 24% are seen once. Roughly 3.1% of the sample is in the top ten clones. These data also featured in a second study, about T cells of mothers and their children.

Sequenced input: blood. The receptors were sampled from a boy between 5 and 17 years old in good health.

This clonotype came up once. This chain joins TRBV4-1 and TRBJ2-1, with TRBD1 matching over 9 bases. With 4 bases clipped from V and 7 bases from J, the junction kept 14 bases outside the gene matches. CDR1 MGHRA and CDR2 YSYEKL come from the germline V gene. The CDR3 loop spans 17 amino acids. Here the CDR3 reads CASSLPLAQGAANEQFF. In DNA form, the CDR3 reads TGCGCCAGCAGCCTCCCTCTAGCACAGGGGGCTGCGAATGAGCAGTTCTTC.

In the case of this clonotype: A much larger clone sits a single nucleotide away, making a read error possible. The chain uses TRBV5-1 and TRBJ1-4; a weak D match, TRBD1 (5 bases). This CDR3 has 14 amino acids. Per the germline V gene, CDR1 is SGHRS and CDR2 is YFSETQ. V lost 2 bases, J lost 10 bases, and 15 bases lay in between. CDR3 protein: CASSFQGAAGKLFF. DNA of the CDR3: TGCGCCAGCAGCTTTCAGGGCGCCGCTGGAAAACTGTTTTTT.

This clonotype turned up a few times. The chain links TRBV15 to TRBJ1-1, with D possibly TRBD1 on 5 matching bases. This CDR3 has 18 residues. V dropped 3 bases and J dropped 3 bases, with 23 bases sitting between them. Per germline, CDR1 LNHNV and CDR2 YYDKDF (reference sequence). CDR3 region: CATSSFPTVSPKYTEAFF. In DNA, the CDR3 is TGTGCCACCAGCAGTTTTCCGACAGTTTCTCCTAAATACACTGAAGCTTTCTTT.

The chain is built from TRBV6-1 and TRBJ2-4, with 7 bases that match TRBD1. CDR1 and CDR2 (germline): MNHNS, SASEGT. There are 16 residues in the CDR3. The V and J ends lost 5 bases and 0 bases, in that order; junction bases with no gene match: 7. The CDR3 nucleotides read TGTGCCAGCAGTAACATACAGGGGCAAGCCAAAAACATTCAGTACTTC. Its protein product is CASSNIQGQAKNIQYF.

There are a few counts of this clonotype. This sequence joins TRBV7-2 and TRBJ2-3, with no clear D. Germline V CDR1 and CDR2: SGHTA, FQGNSA. Trimming took 0 bases from V and 6 from J, leaving 13 bases between them. The CDR3 contains 15 residues. The CDR3 spells CASSLADTWADTQYF. The CDR3 nucleotides are TGTGCCAGCAGCTTAGCTGACACCTGGGCGGATACGCAGTATTTT.

The chain uses TRBV6-1 and TRBJ1-2, with TRBD1 matching over 9 bases. The CDR3 is made up of 15 amino acids. Germline loops: CDR1 MNHNS, CDR2 SASEGT. Trimming cost V 8 bases and J 8 bases; bases outside gene matches: 15. The CDR3 region has the DNA TGTGCCAGCTTGCCGGGACAGGGATTGGCAAAGGGCTACACCTTC. Protein product: CASLPGQGLAKGYTF.

The J gene is TRBJ1-2, the V gene TRBV6-2 or TRBV6-3; D is possibly TRBD1 (5 bases). Deletions cut 5 bases from V and 3 bases from J, with 7 bases between. The CDR3 is 12 amino acids. Germline V gene sequence: CDR1 MNHEY, CDR2 SVGEGT. The CDR3 protein is CASSDRYYGYTF. CDR3 bases: TGTGCCAGCAGTGACAGATACTATGGCTACACCTTC.

Concerning this clonotype: One end of the junction varies from germline; a read error may be responsible. The chain couples TRBV20-1 to TRBJ1-2; 11 bases align to TRBD1. This CDR3 region has 15 residues. In germline, CDR1 is DFQATT, CDR2 SNEGSKA (reference sequence). CDR3 protein: CSAPGQGATNHGYTF. The CDR3 DNA follows: TGCAGTGCTCCAGGACAGGGGGCCACTAACCATGGCTACACCTTC.

This clonotype was seen a handful of times. The chain carries TRBV10-3 and TRBJ2-2; 11 bases line up with TRBD1. In germline, CDR1 is ENHRY, CDR2 SYGVKD. The length of the CDR3 is 15 residues. V lost 4 bases to trimming and J lost 7 bases; unmatched junction nucleotides: 5. For the CDR3, the DNA is TGTGCCATCAGTGGAGGGACAGGGGGAAGCGGGGAGCTGTTTTTT. It specifies CAISGGTGGSGELFF.

This clonotype was picked up a small number of times. The gene calls are TRBV7-9 and TRBJ2-1; the match to TRBD1 covers 9 bases. The ends lost 4 bases at V and 7 bases at J; junction bases unmatched: 5. Per germline, CDR1 SEHNR and CDR2 FQNEAQ (reference sequence). The CDR3 loop spans 14 amino acids. The CDR3 reads CASSSGQGPNEQFF. The CDR3 DNA follows: TGTGCCAGCAGCTCGGGACAGGGTCCTAATGAGCAGTTCTTC.

This chain links TRBV3-1 with TRBJ2-7; D remains unclear. The CDR3 runs to 12 residues. CDR1 and CDR2 (germline): LGHDT, YNNKEL (reference sequence). With 4 bases removed from V and 4 bases from J, the gap between germline ends came to 8 bases. The CDR3 nucleotides are TGTGCCAGCAGCCGAGAACCTTACGAGCAGTACTTC. Translation gives CASSREPYEQYF.

The chain employs TRBV5-5 and TRBJ2-1; tentatively, D is TRBD2 (6 bases). The length of the CDR3 is 14 residues. V was pared by 9 bases and J by 0 bases, with 13 bases between. Germline CDR1 is SGHKS and CDR2 is YYEKEE (reference sequence). DNA of the CDR3: TGTGCCACCTTAGCGGATAGCTCCTACAATGAGCAGTTCTTC. Residues: CATLADSSYNEQFF.

The gene calls are TRBV10-3 and TRBJ2-5; 8 bases line up with TRBD1. J lost 0 bases, V lost 6 bases, and 15 bases had no gene match. CDR3 length: 18 amino acids. CDR1 is ENHRY and CDR2 is SYGVKD in the germline V gene. CDR3 coding DNA: TGTGCCATCAGGGCTCGGACAGGGAAAGGGGAGTACCAAGAGACCCAGTACTTC. It is translated as CAIRARTGKGEYQETQYF.

V and J are TRBV5-1 and TRBJ2-2; the D is unclear. Germline V gives CDR1 SGHRS, CDR2 YFSETQ. The CDR3 totals 16 residues. With 4 bases removed from V and 0 bases from J, the gap between germline ends came to 13 bases. The CDR3 is CASSRDSCTNTGELFF. DNA for the CDR3: TGCGCCAGCAGCCGAGATAGCTGTACGAACACCGGGGAGCTGTTTTTT.

This clonotype was observed a few times. The rearrangement uses TRBV2 and TRBJ2-7, with D perhaps TRBD1 (6 bases). The CDR3 is made up of 15 amino acids. Between the trimmed V and J ends, which lost 1 base and 0 bases, there was a span of 10 bases. Germline loops: CDR1 SNHLY, CDR2 FYNNEI. CDR3 coding DNA: TGTGCCAGCAGTGAAGACAGGGACCTCTCCTACGAGCAGTACTTC. Its translation is CASSEDRDLSYEQYF.

This clonotype was recorded a few times. Compared with germline, one end of the junction differs, possibly owing to a read error. The chain combines TRBV29-1 with TRBJ2-4; the match to TRBD1 covers 7 bases. Germline CDR1 is SQVTM and CDR2 is ANQGSEA. This CDR3 contains 12 residues. CDR3 DNA sequence: TGCAGCGTTCAGCCTTCCACAGGGGCTACCTCCTTC. Translating it yields CSVQPSTGATSF.

This clonotype was seen a handful of times. The chain employs TRBV24-1 and TRBJ2-2; tentatively, D is TRBD1 (5 bases). Trimming cost V 2 bases and J 4 bases, with 13 bases left between them. The germline V gene encodes CDR1 KGHDR and CDR2 SFDVKD. This CDR3 is built from 16 residues. The CDR3 coding sequence is TGTGCCACCAGTGATTGGGGCGGAGCACTCACCGGGGAGCTGTTTTTT. Protein product: CATSDWGGALTGELFF.

The chain joins TRBV7-2 to TRBJ2-5; TRBD1 matches at 7 bases. The DNA end is a closer match to TRBJ2-7, so the J assignment may be wrong. The CDR3 sequence is 14 residues long. Germline lookup yields CDR1 SGHTA and CDR2 FQGNSA. The CDR3 DNA is TGTGCCAGCAGGTCCGGGACAGACCCGCGCGAGCAGTACTTC. Translation gives CASRSGTDPREQYF.